The 14 T cell receptor beta chains below were found in one sample sequenced in a study of T cell responses to AZD1222 COVID-19 vaccine. TCRdb's copy holds only in-frame clones and misses some; the assay was immunoSEQ multiplex PCR. Here the sample spans some 120,000 clones, more than 70% being singletons. The sample here was peripheral blood, taken on day 0 of AZD1222 vaccination. The receptors originated from an adult in good health.

V usage is TRBV4-1 and J usage is TRBJ1-5; weak D call: TRBD1 (6 bases). The CDR3 totals 17 residues. Trimming left V 3 bases short and J 10 bases short, with 25 bases between. Germline V lookup: CDR1 MGHRA, CDR2 YSYEKL. CDR3 DNA sequence: TGCGCCAGCAGCCATTCCCGAGTCAGGGGAGGGAGCCGACCCCAGCATTTT. It encodes CASSHSRVRGGSRPQHF.

J is TRBJ1-1 and V is TRBV6-5; the D is unclear. The V gene lost 0 bases and the J gene lost 4 bases, with 12 bases spanning the gap. CDR1 is MNHEY and CDR2 is SVGAGI in the germline V gene. This CDR3 region has 15 residues. The CDR3 reads CASSYSLGSGTEAFF. In DNA, the CDR3 is TGTGCCAGCAGTTACTCGTTAGGGAGCGGCACTGAAGCTTTCTTT.

The J gene is TRBJ1-2, the V gene TRBV5-4, with D maybe TRBD1 (5 bases). Per germline, CDR1 SGHNT and CDR2 YYREEE (reference sequence). The CDR3 runs to 12 residues. The V gene lost 2 bases and the J gene lost 8 bases, with 10 bases spanning the gap. CDR3 DNA sequence: TGTGCCAGCAGCTTAGGCAGGGACGGCTACACCTTC. Translating it yields CASSLGRDGYTF.

The gene calls are TRBV3-1 (or the pseudogene TRBV3-2) and TRBJ2-1; D is tentatively TRBD1 or TRBD2 (6 bases each). V shed 4 bases and J shed 8 bases, with 18 bases lying between them. Germline V CDR1 and CDR2: LGHDT, YNNKEL (reference sequence). The length of the CDR3 is 15 residues. For the CDR3, the DNA is TGTGCCAGCAGCCTTGCCGGGGGCGCGGGGTATGAGCAGTTCTTC. It is translated as CASSLAGGAGYEQFF.

The chain is built from TRBV4-3 and TRBJ2-2; the D is unclear. The CDR3 is 15 amino acids. Per germline, CDR1 LGHNA and CDR2 YSLEER. Deletions cut 3 bases from V and 0 bases from J, with 8 bases between. The CDR3 protein is CASSHVDTNTGELFF. The CDR3 DNA reads as TGCGCCAGCAGCCACGTCGACACGAACACCGGGGAGCTGTTTTTT.

This clone occurred once. CDR3 nucleotide sequence: TGTGCCAGCAGCTTAACTGGTCTTGCCTACAATGAGCAGTTCTTC. Translation gives CASSLTGLAYNEQFF. The chain joins TRBV7-3 to TRBJ2-1; D unresolved. The CDR3 extends over 15 amino acids. CDR1 and CDR2 from the germline V gene are SGHTA and FQGTGA. V shed 0 bases and J shed 2 bases, with 8 bases lying between them.

This sequence joins TRBV28 and TRBJ2-5; 10 bases are a match to TRBD1. The CDR3 runs to 14 residues. Germline lookup yields CDR1 MDHEN and CDR2 SYDVKM. The V gene end was trimmed by 7 bases and the J gene end by 2 bases; junction bases not matched to a gene: 4. The CDR3 here is CASTDRGSQETQYF. DNA of the CDR3: TGTGCCAGCACGGACAGGGGGTCGCAAGAGACCCAGTACTTC.

The chain has TRBV30 and TRBJ1-2; 9 bases are a match to TRBD1. CDR3 size: 13 residues. Germline trimming cut 1 base from V and 8 bases from J; bases unmatched to any gene: 5. Germline-derived CDR1 and CDR2 are GTSNPN and SVGIG (reference sequence). CDR3 protein: CAWSGDRAGGYTF. CDR3 bases: TGTGCCTGGAGTGGGGACAGGGCGGGAGGCTACACCTTC.

This sequence joins TRBV28 and TRBJ1-5, with a possible D match to TRBD1 (6 bases). This CDR3 region has 14 residues. V lost 7 bases, J lost 9 bases, and 19 bases lay in between. The germline V gene has CDR1 MDHEN and CDR2 SYDVKM. The CDR3 region is CASTPRDTVGPQHF. The CDR3 bases are TGTGCCAGCACCCCCCGGGACACCGTGGGGCCCCAGCATTTT. The full variable domain, its missing parts supplied by reference TRBV28 and TRBJ1-5, is DVKVTQSSRYLVKRTGEKVFLECVQDMDHENMFWYRQDPGLGLRLIYFSYDVKMKEKGDIPEGYSVSREKKERFSLILESASTNQTSMYLCASTPRDTVGPQHFGDGTRLSIL.

V gene TRBV18 combines with J gene TRBJ2-6, with D tentatively TRBD1 (6 bases). The length of the CDR3 is 15 residues. V dropped 2 bases and J dropped 4 bases, with 9 bases sitting between them. CDR1 and CDR2 from the germline V gene are KGHSH and LQKENI. CDR3 residues: CASSPNRVGANVLTF. The DNA for the CDR3 is TGTGCCAGCTCACCAAACAGGGTAGGGGCCAACGTCCTGACTTTC.

The V and J genes are TRBV18 and TRBJ2-7, with D possibly called TRBD1 or TRBD2 (5 bases each). Looked up from germline, CDR1 is KGHSH and CDR2 is LQKENI. The CDR3 is 12 amino acids. V was trimmed by 8 bases and J by 4 bases, leaving 12 bases between them. CDR3 amino acids: CASRGADYEQYF. The CDR3 DNA is TGTGCCAGCAGAGGGGCGGATTACGAGCAGTACTTC. Variable domain in full (rest from reference TRBV18 and TRBJ2-7): NAGVMQNPRHLVRRRGQEARLRCSPMKGHSHVYWYRQLPEEGLKFMVYLQKENIIDESGMPKERFSAEFPKEGPSILRIQQVVRGDSAAYFCASRGADYEQYFGPGTRLTVT.

The rearrangement links TRBV9 to TRBJ2-3; D is unresolved. Germline values: CDR1 SGDLS, CDR2 YYNGEE. Trimming took 1 base from V and 2 from J, leaving 11 bases between them. CDR3 length: 15 residues. CDR3 DNA sequence: TGTGCCAGCAGCGTATGGGGAAGGGCCACAGATACGCAGTATTTT. This sequence encodes CASSVWGRATDTQYF.

The CDR3 loop reads CACSSLVIGDTIYF. The CDR3 coding sequence is TGTGCCTGCAGCTCACTCGTTATCGGGGACACCATATATTTT. The rearrangement uses TRBV30 and TRBJ1-3; no clear D gene. The CDR3 length is 14 residues. V was cut by 6 bases and J by 8 bases, with 20 bases left in between. The V gene's germline CDR1 is GTSNPN and CDR2 SVGIG (reference sequence).

V is TRBV10-3 and J is TRBJ2-1, with TRBD2 matching 12 bases. Germline V CDR1 and CDR2: ENHRY, SYGVKD. V trimming: 3 bases; J trimming: 0 bases; junction bases outside the gene matches: 9. The CDR3 extends over 19 amino acids. Here the CDR3 reads CAISDRTSGTGSSYNEQFF. The CDR3, as DNA: TGTGCCATCAGTGACCGGACTAGCGGGACGGGCAGCTCCTACAATGAGCAGTTCTTC.